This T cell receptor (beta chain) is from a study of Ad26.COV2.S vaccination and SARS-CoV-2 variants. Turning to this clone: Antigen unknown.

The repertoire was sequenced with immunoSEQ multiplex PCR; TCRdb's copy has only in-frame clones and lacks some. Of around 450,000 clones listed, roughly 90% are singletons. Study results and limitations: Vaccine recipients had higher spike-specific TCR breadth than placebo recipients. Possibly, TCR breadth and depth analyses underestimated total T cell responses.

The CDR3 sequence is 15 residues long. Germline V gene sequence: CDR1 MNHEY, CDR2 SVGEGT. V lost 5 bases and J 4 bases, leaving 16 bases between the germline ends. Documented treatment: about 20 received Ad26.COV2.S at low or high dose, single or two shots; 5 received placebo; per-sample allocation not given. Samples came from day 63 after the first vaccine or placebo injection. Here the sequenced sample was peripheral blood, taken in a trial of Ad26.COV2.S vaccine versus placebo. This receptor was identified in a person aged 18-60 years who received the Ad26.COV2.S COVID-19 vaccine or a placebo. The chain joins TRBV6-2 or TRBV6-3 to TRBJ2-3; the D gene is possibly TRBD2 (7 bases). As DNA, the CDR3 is TGTGCCAGCAGTCCAACGGGGGGCGGGGCAGATACGCAGTATTTT. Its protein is CASSPTGGGADTQYF.